This note documents a single T cell receptor beta chain sequence. The antigen it recognizes is unknown. No base quality information exists; no much larger clone differs at one position. The data originate from a study of cytomegalovirus exposure and HLA in healthy donors (dated by TCRdb to about 2017). Study-level background: In an earlier analysis of 587 of the donors, about 260 Gb of sequence data and 95 million to 130 million unique TCR beta sequences from roughly 200 million T cells were reported. An early release that covered about 600 HLA-typed donors contained approximately 300 gigabases of sequencing data and 70 million to 100 million unique TCR sequences. The genetic ancestry cluster associated with self-reported Caucasian donors included approximately 85% of the 300 to 400 genotyped donors. The aim of the study was to test whether cataloging public T cell receptors could identify signatures of past pathogen exposure. The study used immunosequencing to profile the T cell repertoires of 666 subjects and linked those repertoires to cytomegalovirus serostatus. In addition to the first cohort of approximately 650 subjects, a separate validation cohort of about 120 different subjects was used. To predict cytomegalovirus infection status, the study brought together high-throughput TCR immunosequencing, statistical association of individual TCRs with disease status, and machine learning. To study patterns of TCR occurrence, a later analysis re-analyzed previously published TCR beta repertoires from several hundred donors and added high-resolution HLA genotyping. The later analysis used no new phenotypic data to find candidate immune exposures, relying instead on TCR beta sequences and their occurrence across donors. An earlier analysis of some 500 of the donors used high-throughput TCR beta sequencing to judge whether each TCR beta V gene segment behaved as functional or pseudogenic. Donor age, sex, ethnicity and CMV serostatus were collected together with the repertoire data. Genome-wide SNP genotypes for about 60% of the 666 donors were used in a later genetic analysis, which treated that subset as a discovery cohort. All discovery cohort repertoires had been generated using a single sequencing platform. Both class I and class II loci were covered by HLA typing, at four-digit resolution. Typing coverage differed by locus: A, B, C, DRB1 and DQB1 were typed in roughly 620-640 donors, DQA1 in approximately 520, DPA1 in some 600, and DPB1 in 450 to 490. Because of strong linkage in the cohort, roughly five DR-DQ haplotypes were treated as single units for association and clustering. Among over 350 genotyped donors of the cohort, an average of around 240,000 unique TCR beta nucleotide sequences were sequenced per donor, approximately 20% of them non-productive. Here is what the overall study found, with its caveats: Some IMGT-functional V segments, including TRBV6-2 and TRBV6-3, could not be told apart with the 87-base-pair reads, so those segments were excluded. This cohort had only TCR beta chains sequenced, and the lack of alpha or paired-chain data limited which features could be detected. Broadly in line with IMGT annotations, most TCR beta V segments showed up in productive rearrangements about 87% or about 30% of the time in an earlier analysis of 587 of the donors. Compared with equally common non-associated chains, HLA-associated TCR beta chains in a later analysis were more clonally expanded and had lower generation probabilities. The authors suggested that the approach could potentially be generalized to other disease states and immunological phenotypes. A cluster of highly shared sequence variants was judged likely to be a technical artifact of the sequencing pipeline. In a later analysis, most CMV-associated TCR beta chains were found to appear HLA-restricted, with HLA associations seemingly driven largely by CMV exposure. In a later analysis, 16,951 TCR beta sequences were associated with specific HLA alleles at a false discovery rate of 0.05. A few of the identified cytomegalovirus-associated TCR beta chains were confirmed in vitro to be specific for cytomegalovirus antigens. Most TCR sequences were observed very rarely across donors, whereas some public TCRs were present in many individuals. Cytomegalovirus status was reported to be diagnosed by the classifier with high specificity and sensitivity in both the original and validation cohorts. Because some donors lacked HLA typing at each locus, the association tests relied only on the typed subset. A further reported finding was that TCR beta sequences accurately predicted the HLA-A and HLA-B alleles for most subjects in the first cohort. Linkage disequilibrium might explain the correlated functional status among segregating V segments, but an unknown experimental factor could not be ruled out. A total of around 150 TCR beta chains were listed by the study as associated with cytomegalovirus. For the cohort, immune exposure information was limited to CMV serostatus. A later analysis reported that several top co-occurrence clusters appeared linked to parvovirus B19, influenza, CMV and Epstein-Barr virus. V-gene and J-gene trimming of TCR beta chains was associated with a missense DCLRE1C variant in a later genetic analysis, and the association was replicated in an independent cohort. According to a later genetic analysis, donors in an Asian-associated ancestry cluster had fewer N-insertions in productive TCRs than the roughly 670-donor mean. When HLA alleles, especially DR and DQ, strongly co-occurred, attributing TCR associations to individual alleles was difficult. Seventeen rarely observed V segments, including chromosome 9 orphons, were excluded from the earlier analysis of about 610 of the donors because counts were too low. The presence/absence analyses assumed that sequencing depth was roughly uniform across donors, and that assumption may not be true. A later analysis found that TCR association rates varied across HLA loci, with DRB1 alleles showing the most associated TCRs and HLA-C alleles the fewest.

The cohort consisted of 600 to 700 healthy bone marrow donors. All cohort members were sampled while nominally healthy, although unrecorded immune exposures were likely present. The donor tested CMV seropositive and was one of the 289 seropositive cohort members. Each donor provided a peripheral blood sample, and peripheral blood mononuclear cells were used for TCR beta sequencing. Genomic DNA was extracted from the blood cell samples with the Qiagen DNeasy Blood Extraction Kit. The junction shows trimming of 3 bases on V and 4 bases on J, and the gene matches do not reach 9 bases of it. CDR1 and CDR2 (SGHDT, YYEEEE) derive from the germline V gene. The CDR3 has 16 amino acids, counting the end cysteine and phenylalanine. Of the read, only the CDR3 DNA is kept; its 48 bases are in frame from base 1. The library came from the immunoSEQ multiplex PCR assay. A mixture of 60 forward primers for TCR Vbeta segments and 13 reverse primers for TCR Jbeta segments was used in the multiplex PCR. Amplification of the CDR3 region of rearranged TCR beta genes was performed with a multiplex PCR assay on genomic DNA. The amplified TCR beta libraries were sequenced on the Illumina HiSeq System as 87-base-pair reads. In the authors' own workflow: A later analysis counted about 80 million unique TCR beta chains across the 666 repertoires, and roughly 9.9 million of these chains were shared by at least two donors. Raw reads were error-corrected and collapsed into unique sequences with a nearest-neighbor algorithm that merged closely related sequences to remove PCR and sequencing errors. To assign V, D and J gene segments, CDR3 sequences were aligned to IMGT reference sequences. Each retained sequence needed at least a six-nucleotide match to both a V gene segment and a J gene segment. A rearrangement counted as productive if the CDR3 had no stop codons and remained in frame with V and J, and every other rearrangement counted as non-productive. CDR3 was defined according to IMGT convention as the region running from the second conserved V-encoded cysteine to the conserved J-encoded phenylalanine. Sequences without an unambiguous match to a single V gene segment were excluded from the earlier analysis of a few hundred of the donors. In an earlier analysis of 587 of the donors, V segments were called functional above 56.7% productive rearrangements and were called segregating when the between-donor standard deviation exceeded 5%. A statistical classification framework was built to diagnose cytomegalovirus status from the catalog of TCR beta chain sequences. In a later analysis, V and J genes were assigned by comparing TCR nucleotide sequences against IMGT/GENE-DB human TR gene sequences. A later analysis assigned CDR3 sequences and most-parsimonious VDJ recombination scenarios with the TCRdist pipeline. In a later analysis, each TCR beta chain was defined by its CDR3 amino acid sequence together with its V-gene family, and reads lacking a unique V-gene family were excluded. A later analysis removed several hundred highly shared, low-generation-probability nucleotide sequences to deal with suspected cross-contamination and a sequencing artifact. In a later analysis, a clonal expansion index for each public chain was calculated from normalized within-repertoire ranks of inferred template counts. Generation probabilities in a later analysis came from a VDJ recombination model fitted to out-of-frame rearrangements, and those results were checked against IGoR. Hypergeometric tests were used in a later analysis to score TCR-TCR, TCR-HLA and TCR-CMV co-occurrence, with a repertoire-size bias correction applied to the TCR pairs. False discovery rates were estimated in a later analysis by permuting HLA or CMV assignments 20 times. A later analysis grouped co-occurring TCRs with DBSCAN, adding TCRdist sequence similarity when clustering within HLA-allele-positive subsets. For co-occurrence clustering, repertoires with fewer than 30,000 or more than 120,000 public chains were excluded, along with roughly 5 repertoires with anomalous nucleotide sharing. The clones in this table, taken by TCRdb from immuneACCESS, are in-frame only. Not every clone is retained; where verified, under half of the shortfall comes from an unresolved V gene, and the cause of the rest is unknown. V, J and clone size are taken as reported in that table, and D and trimming were inferred from the DNA itself. The sample yields around 160,000 clones; about 71% were counted once. About 2.9% of the sample comes from the top ten.

Input material: PBMCs. This TCR was sampled from a woman aged 40 to 50 in good health and CMV-seropositive. Recombination connected TRBV5-6 to TRBJ2-2, and TRBD1 aligns with 7 junction nucleotides. The CDR3 is CASSSQTGRATGELFF. The DNA reads as follows: TGTGCCAGCAGCTCACAGACAGGGCGTGCCACCGGGGAGCTGTTTTTT.